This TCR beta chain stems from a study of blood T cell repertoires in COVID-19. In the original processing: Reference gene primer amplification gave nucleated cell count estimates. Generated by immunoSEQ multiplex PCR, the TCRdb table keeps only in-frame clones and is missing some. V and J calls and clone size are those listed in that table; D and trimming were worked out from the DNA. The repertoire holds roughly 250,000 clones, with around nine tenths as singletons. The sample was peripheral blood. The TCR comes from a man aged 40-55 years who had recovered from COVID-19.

Written as DNA, the CDR3 is TGTGCCAGTACCCCGCGGCAGGGGGACGGCTACACCTTC. Its translation is CASTPRQGDGYTF. V gene TRBV19 combines with J gene TRBJ1-2; TRBD1 aligns across 7 bases. The CDR3 runs 13 residues. Losses at the gene ends were 7 bases for V and 8 bases for J; bases not matched to a gene: 10. Germline V gives CDR1 LNHDA, CDR2 SQIVND (reference sequence).